This T cell receptor beta chain comes out of a study of shared clonotypes between healthy human individuals (dated by TCRdb to between 2020 and 2021). With regard to the full study: Two women and a few men aged 18 to 49 years were included in the cohort. For each donor, three plates each were used for CD4 naive and CD4 memory, two plates were used for CD8 naive, and one plate was used for CD8 memory. To estimate repertoire size and how much clonotype sharing occurs between individuals, the study deeply sequenced the blood TCR repertoires of roughly 5 healthy adults. Libraries were prepared and TCR repertoires were sequenced by different laboratories using diverse techniques, in order to increase sequencing depth and limit assay-specific biases. Per donor, leukapheresis produced somewhere between about 0.85 and 8.9 billion PBMCs. Results and caveats for the whole study, not just this receptor: Only blood was sampled, and tissue TCR repertoires likely differ from those in blood. About 4.5% of naive CD4, 3% to 3.5% of naive CD8, about 2.5% of memory CD4, and 0.4% of memory CD8 clonotypes were shared across several donors. The small number of donors limited the genetic and exposure-history diversity represented. Clonotypes shared by all four sorted-subset donors showed higher generation probabilities than non-shared clonotypes. Even with the large sequencing depth, rarefaction of the sorted-subset datasets indicated that sequencing was incomplete. Based on pairwise subsampling, the degree of clonotype sharing among donors was expected to be affected by sequencing depth. Estimated clonotype richness was generally larger for naive than for memory subsets.

The donors were healthy, HIV-negative adults with no recently reported acute infections or vaccinations. Every donor was a Caucasian adult living in Nashville, Tennessee, USA. Magnetic negative selection was used to enrich CD4+ T cells, after which naive cells were positively selected on CD45RA and the negative fraction became the memory subset. Blood was collected by leukapheresis, and PBMCs were isolated by Ficoll-Histopaque density gradient centrifugation and then cryopreserved in liquid nitrogen vapor phase. Purity and quantity of every magnetically sorted T cell population were checked by analytical flow cytometry. From each sorted fraction, genomic DNA was isolated and quantified by UV absorbance on a Nanodrop 2000c. TCR CDR3 regions were amplified from genomic DNA by multiplex PCR using the deep immunoSEQ assay. Extracted genomic DNA from each cell subset was distributed evenly across all wells of several immunoSEQ 96-well plates, and each plate was treated as a replicate. Each replicate PCR for sorted subsets received about 180 ng genomic DNA, equal to tens of thousands of T cell genomes. Purified libraries were quantified with a Qubit 3.0 fluorometer, sized on a Bioanalyzer 2100, and re-quantified with the KAPA Library Quantification kit. Every immunoSEQ 96-well plate was sequenced on a dedicated single-read 150-cycle Illumina NextSeq 550 flow cell. The authors processed their data as follows. Because the immunoSEQ output held only junctional sequences and lacked quality scores, the filtering could not match the filtering applied to full-length reads. To assign V/J genes and CDR3, sequences were annotated using PyIR, a Python wrapper for IgBLAST v1.9, with IMGT germline references. Reads with weak V/J assignments (E-value above 1e-6), missing CDR3, stop codons, out-of-frame junctions, or ambiguous translated residues were removed. A V3J clonotype was defined by an identical inferred V gene, J gene, and CDR3 amino acid sequence. Percentage overlap between repertoires was calculated by dividing the number of shared unique clonotypes by the size of the smaller repertoire. RTK rarefaction, the Chao1 estimator, and Recon v2.1 estimates of unobserved clonotypes were used to assess repertoire richness. Generation probabilities for all TCRbeta clonotypes obtained by the gDNA method from a handful of donors were computed using OLGA. This immuneACCESS table, as held by TCRdb, lists in-frame sequences with V and J called but not all clones. Of the missing ones, under half trace to an unresolved V gene in checked studies; the others have no known cause. V and J calls plus clone size are reproduced from that table; the DNA served to infer D and trimming. Present in this sample are 1.6 million or so clones, approximately 98.5% of which were seen just once. The leading ten clones occupy around 0.33% of the sample.

From the cysteine through the phenylalanine, the CDR3 covers 13 amino acids. The CDR3 DNA has 39 bases and is translated from base 1. Taken from the germline V gene, the CDR1 and CDR2 loops are SNHLY and FYNNEI. The V and J ends are trimmed by 6 bases and 1 base, leaving 9 bases between them. Regarding this clone: Its antigen target is currently unknown. Base qualities are missing; no much larger clone stands one base away. The same CDR3 also results from other DNA sequences found in this sample.

This sequence uses TRBV2 and TRBJ1-1; tentative D gene TRBD1, with 6 bases matching. This TCR derives from a man aged 25-45 years in good health. Specimen: naive CD4+ T cells sorted from blood. Interpreted using the paper, the cell subset or site label stands for: CD45RA+ positively selected. DNA sequence: TGTGCCAGCAGGACAGGCTCGAACACTGAAGCTTTCTTT. Translated, it gives CASRTGSNTEAFF.